This is a list of T cell receptor beta chains from one sample in a study of response to subunit inactivated influenza vaccine. TCRdb reprocessed the RT-PCR reads with MiXCR, giving one entry per CDR3 protein. This sample yields about 620,000 distinct CDR3 sequences, of which 12% are seen a single time; roughly a tenth belongs to the top ten. Sample: PBMCs from blood, taken on the day of vaccination. The receptors stem from a man aged 45-60 years who received an inactivated influenza vaccine. Each CDR3 is given without its conserved first and last residue. Fields, in order: CDR3 protein, D gene, V gene. A D gene is named only where the DNA matches it firmly.

cdr3_aa: SVGTSGISQETQY; d_call: TRBD2; v_call: TRBV29-1
cdr3_aa: ASSQVGAGGRDEQY; d_call: TRBD2; v_call: TRBV4-1
cdr3_aa: ASSYGTGGDETQY; d_call: TRBD2; v_call: TRBV6-5
cdr3_aa: ASSLSVSSDGTYEQY; d_call: .; v_call: TRBV5-1
cdr3_aa: ASSLGSGLGF; d_call: .; v_call: TRBV7-9
cdr3_aa: ASSEERRLRLKNYEQY; d_call: .; v_call: TRBV10-2
cdr3_aa: ASSLGTETDTQY; d_call: .; v_call: TRBV7-2
cdr3_aa: ASSNKGYNQPQH; d_call: .; v_call: TRBV3-1
cdr3_aa: SVPKSVGQF; d_call: .; v_call: TRBV29-1
cdr3_aa: ASSSGQGGMLTRDEQY; d_call: TRBD1; v_call: TRBV28
cdr3_aa: ASSYRRPADTQY; d_call: .; v_call: TRBV6-2/TRBV6-3
cdr3_aa: ASSQASRSGEKLF; d_call: .; v_call: TRBV4-3
cdr3_aa: ASSLVGTNYNEQF; d_call: TRBD2; v_call: TRBV7-2
cdr3_aa: ASSPRTSGPLSRDNEQF; d_call: TRBD2; v_call: TRBV11-2
cdr3_aa: SARGPGSGRGDTQY; d_call: TRBD2; v_call: TRBV20-1
cdr3_aa: ASSLWSSLGQGGDEQF; d_call: TRBD1; v_call: TRBV7-3
cdr3_aa: ASSFDGEWRTEAF; d_call: .; v_call: TRBV11-2
cdr3_aa: ASSLETNKSPLH; d_call: .; v_call: TRBV5-1
cdr3_aa: ASSVGVRGGQPQH; d_call: .; v_call: TRBV4-3
cdr3_aa: ASSSGIEQF; d_call: .; v_call: TRBV12-3/TRBV12-4
cdr3_aa: ASSLGTNRVFPGELF; d_call: .; v_call: TRBV5-1
cdr3_aa: AISFTGGASEQY; d_call: TRBD2; v_call: TRBV10-3
cdr3_aa: ASSYKGDPYEQY; d_call: .; v_call: TRBV12-3/TRBV12-4
cdr3_aa: ASSQTFSPTYEQY; d_call: .; v_call: TRBV27
cdr3_aa: ATKAAGLLNEQF; d_call: TRBD2; v_call: TRBV27
cdr3_aa: ASSLDHGRGSYNEQF; d_call: .; v_call: TRBV5-1
cdr3_aa: SVGRGLGNEQF; d_call: .; v_call: TRBV29-1
cdr3_aa: ASSELLAGQDEQF; d_call: TRBD2; v_call: TRBV2
cdr3_aa: SARDEGRGSYEQY; d_call: .; v_call: TRBV20-1
cdr3_aa: ASSLAGTNSDTQY; d_call: .; v_call: TRBV5-1
cdr3_aa: ASSNGANTEAF; d_call: .; v_call: TRBV12-3/TRBV12-4
cdr3_aa: ASSFRTGVTIYEQY; d_call: TRBD1; v_call: TRBV5-1
cdr3_aa: ASSRLNQPQH; d_call: .; v_call: TRBV28
cdr3_aa: ASSRDSNNEQF; d_call: TRBD1; v_call: TRBV5-1
cdr3_aa: ASSYPGQGPRRSSGNTIY; d_call: TRBD1; v_call: TRBV11-2
cdr3_aa: ASSPLKWARNEQY; d_call: .; v_call: TRBV6-2/TRBV6-3
cdr3_aa: ASSPGTLRNSPLH; d_call: .; v_call: TRBV7-9
cdr3_aa: SALQGAQDGYT; d_call: TRBD1; v_call: TRBV20-1
cdr3_aa: SVGEWAF; d_call: .; v_call: TRBV29-1
cdr3_aa: ASSPQGDYYEQY; d_call: TRBD1; v_call: TRBV27
cdr3_aa: ASNLVPLSGGDKDEQY; d_call: .; v_call: TRBV11-1
cdr3_aa: ASSWTSGGTGELF; d_call: TRBD2; v_call: TRBV12-3/TRBV12-4
cdr3_aa: ASRYPGLSSYEQY; d_call: .; v_call: TRBV6-2/TRBV6-3
cdr3_aa: AGSSHRGADTQY; d_call: TRBD1; v_call: TRBV7-9
cdr3_aa: ASSSGGGYEQY; d_call: TRBD1; v_call: TRBV28
cdr3_aa: ASSRTAGGTDTQY; d_call: .; v_call: TRBV4-3
cdr3_aa: ASSLGGAHNEQF; d_call: TRBD2; v_call: TRBV5-1
cdr3_aa: SAREQGSRNTEAF; d_call: .; v_call: TRBV20-1
cdr3_aa: ASSWGTAENEKLF; d_call: TRBD1; v_call: TRBV7-9
cdr3_aa: ASSPLTGGYEQY; d_call: TRBD1; v_call: TRBV11-2
cdr3_aa: ASSLGAWGNQPQH; d_call: .; v_call: TRBV7-9
cdr3_aa: ATSSRDLYSTDTQY; d_call: .; v_call: TRBV15
cdr3_aa: AITSTELAYEQY; d_call: .; v_call: TRBV10-3
cdr3_aa: ASSFLGGGDEQF; d_call: .; v_call: TRBV12-3/TRBV12-4
cdr3_aa: ASRSGTSGTANTGELF; d_call: TRBD2; v_call: TRBV11-2